Described below is a single TCR beta chain sequence and its context. The antigen is not known. These data originate in a study of OX40 agonist ivuxolimab in advanced cancers. Study-wide points: Clonal expansion was seen in CD4+ and CD8+ blood T cells by week 6 at 0.1 to 3.0 mg/kg.

With baseline, cycle 4 day 1, and cycle 7 day 1 as timepoints, blood was sampled. The repertoire was sequenced with immunoSEQ multiplex PCR; TCRdb's copy has only in-frame clones and lacks some. The data show 77,000 or so clones, with roughly 90% seen just once and 0.5% to 0.55% held by the top ten. This sample comprised CD4+ or CD8+ T cells sorted from blood, obtained in a trial of the OX40 agonist ivuxolimab. This clonotype was obtained from an adult with an advanced solid tumor such as melanoma, head and neck, liver or kidney cancer.

The CDR3 DNA reads TGTGCCAGCAGCATCACAGGTCCTGGGGCCAACGTCCTGACTTTC. As protein: CASSITGPGANVLTF. V and J are TRBV7-8 and TRBJ2-6, with D possibly being TRBD1 (5 bases). Between the trimmed V and J ends, which lost 5 bases and 2 bases, there was a span of 10 bases. Germline V lookup: CDR1 SGHVS, CDR2 FQNEAQ. This CDR3 contains 15 residues.